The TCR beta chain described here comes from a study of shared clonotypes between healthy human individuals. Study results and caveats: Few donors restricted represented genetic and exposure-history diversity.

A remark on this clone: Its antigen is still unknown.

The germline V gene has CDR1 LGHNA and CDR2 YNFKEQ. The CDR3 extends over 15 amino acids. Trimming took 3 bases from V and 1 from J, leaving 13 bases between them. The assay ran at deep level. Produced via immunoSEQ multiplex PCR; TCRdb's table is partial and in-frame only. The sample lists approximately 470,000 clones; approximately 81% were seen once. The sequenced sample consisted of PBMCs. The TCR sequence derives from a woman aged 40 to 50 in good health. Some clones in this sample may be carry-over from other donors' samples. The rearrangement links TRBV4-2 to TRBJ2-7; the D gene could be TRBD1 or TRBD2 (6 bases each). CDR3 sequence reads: CASSQGGHKSYEQYF. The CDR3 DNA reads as TGTGCCAGCAGCCAGGGGGGACACAAGTCCTACGAGCAGTACTTC.